The entry below describes one TCR beta chain. This record belongs to a study of T cell changes during pregnancy in multiple sclerosis. Some clones are missing from TCRdb's copy, which holds only in-frame ones; the method was immunoSEQ multiplex PCR. Among approximately 90,000 clones listed, roughly 93% were seen once. Germline assignment: CDR1 MNHEY and CDR2 SMNVEV (reference sequence). Unmatched junction bases numbered 7, after V lost 6 bases and J lost 5 bases. The CDR3 loop spans 14 amino acids. The specimen was peripheral blood, collected in the third trimester of pregnancy. The chain employs TRBV27 and TRBJ2-7; 10 bases are a match to TRBD1. This TCR was sampled from a female donor with multiple sclerosis, enrolled in a pregnancy study. The CDR3 is CASSYRQGADEQYF. The CDR3 DNA reads TGTGCCAGCAGCTATAGACAGGGGGCGGACGAGCAGTACTTC.